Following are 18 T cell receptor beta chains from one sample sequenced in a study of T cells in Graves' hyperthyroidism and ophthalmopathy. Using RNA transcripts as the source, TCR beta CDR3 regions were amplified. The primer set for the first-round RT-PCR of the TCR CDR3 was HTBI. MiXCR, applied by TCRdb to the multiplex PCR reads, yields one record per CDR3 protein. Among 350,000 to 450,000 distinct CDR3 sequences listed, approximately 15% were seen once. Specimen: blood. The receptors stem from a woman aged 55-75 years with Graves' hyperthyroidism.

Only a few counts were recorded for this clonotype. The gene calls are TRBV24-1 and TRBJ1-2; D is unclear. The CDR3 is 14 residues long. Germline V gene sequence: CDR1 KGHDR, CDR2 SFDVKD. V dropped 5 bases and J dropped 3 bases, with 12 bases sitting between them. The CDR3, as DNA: TGTGCCACCAGTGGGACCGGATCGTACTATGGCTACACCTTC. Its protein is CATSGTGSYYGYTF.

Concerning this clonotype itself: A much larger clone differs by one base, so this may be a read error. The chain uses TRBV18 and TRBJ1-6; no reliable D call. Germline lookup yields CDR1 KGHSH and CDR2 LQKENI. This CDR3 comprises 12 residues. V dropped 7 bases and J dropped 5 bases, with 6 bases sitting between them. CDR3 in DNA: TGTGCCAGCTTATCGGATAATTCACCCCTCCACTTT. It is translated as CASLSDNSPLHF.

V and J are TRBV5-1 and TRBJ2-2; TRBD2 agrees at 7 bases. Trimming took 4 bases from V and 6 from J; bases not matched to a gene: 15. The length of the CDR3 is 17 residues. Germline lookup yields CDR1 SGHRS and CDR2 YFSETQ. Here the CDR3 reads CASSVIIAGDQAGELFF. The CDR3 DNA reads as TGCGCCAGCAGCGTTATTATCGCGGGAGATCAGGCCGGGGAGCTGTTTTTT.

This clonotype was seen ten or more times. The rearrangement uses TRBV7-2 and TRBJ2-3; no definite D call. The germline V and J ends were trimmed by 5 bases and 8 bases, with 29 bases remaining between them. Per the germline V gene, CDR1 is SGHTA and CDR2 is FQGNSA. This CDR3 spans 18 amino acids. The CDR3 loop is CASSAPASPATDRSTQYF. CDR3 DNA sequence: TGTGCCAGCAGCGCCCCCGCCTCCCCGGCCACAGATCGAAGTACGCAGTATTTT.

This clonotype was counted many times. CDR3 residues: CASRDRPSYEQYF. The CDR3 nucleotides are TGTGCCAGCAGGGACAGGCCTTCCTACGAGCAGTACTTC. The chain links TRBV11-3 to TRBJ2-7; 7 bases align to TRBD1. Losses at the gene ends were 6 bases for V and 1 base for J; bases not matched to a gene: 3. The CDR3 is 13 amino acids. CDR1 is SGHNT, CDR2 YENEEA, per germline.

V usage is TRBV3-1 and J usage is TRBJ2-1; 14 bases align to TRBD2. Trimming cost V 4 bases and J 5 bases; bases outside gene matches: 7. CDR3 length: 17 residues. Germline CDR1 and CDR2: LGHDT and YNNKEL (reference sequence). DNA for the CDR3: TGTGCCAGCAGCCCTCTCCAGGGACTAGCGGGAGACAATGAGCAGTTCTTC. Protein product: CASSPLQGLAGDNEQFF.

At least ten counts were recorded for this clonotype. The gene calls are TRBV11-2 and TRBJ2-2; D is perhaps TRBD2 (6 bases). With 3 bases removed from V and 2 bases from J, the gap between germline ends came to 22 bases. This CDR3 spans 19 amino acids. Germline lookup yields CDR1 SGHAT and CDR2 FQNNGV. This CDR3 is CASSFRTNLLPHNTGELFF. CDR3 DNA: TGTGCCAGCAGCTTCAGGACTAACCTCTTACCCCATAACACCGGGGAGCTGTTTTTT.

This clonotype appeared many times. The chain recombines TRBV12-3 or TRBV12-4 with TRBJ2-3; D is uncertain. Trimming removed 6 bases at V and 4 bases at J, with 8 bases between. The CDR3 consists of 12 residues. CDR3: CASRLRSDTQYF. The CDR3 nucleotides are TGTGCCAGCAGGCTTAGGTCAGATACGCAGTATTTT.

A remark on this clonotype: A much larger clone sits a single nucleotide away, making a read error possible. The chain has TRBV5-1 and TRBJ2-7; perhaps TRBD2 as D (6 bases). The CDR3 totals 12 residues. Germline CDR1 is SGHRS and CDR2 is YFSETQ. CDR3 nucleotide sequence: TGCACCAGCAGCCGGAGGGATGGCGAGCAGTACTTC. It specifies CTSSRRDGEQYF.

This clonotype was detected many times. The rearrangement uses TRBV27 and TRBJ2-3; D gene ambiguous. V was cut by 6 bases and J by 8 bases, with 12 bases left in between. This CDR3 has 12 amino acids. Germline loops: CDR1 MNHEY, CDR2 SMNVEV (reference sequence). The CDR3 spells CASSSRSGTQYF. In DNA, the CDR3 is TGTGCCAGCAGCTCCCGTTCTGGTACGCAGTATTTT.

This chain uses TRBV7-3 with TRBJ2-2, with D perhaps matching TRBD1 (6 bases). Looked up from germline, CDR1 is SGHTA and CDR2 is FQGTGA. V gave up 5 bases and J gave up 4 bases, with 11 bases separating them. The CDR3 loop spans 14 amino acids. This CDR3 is CASSPTGATGELFF. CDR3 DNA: TGTGCCAGCAGCCCGACAGGAGCCACCGGGGAGCTGTTTTTT.

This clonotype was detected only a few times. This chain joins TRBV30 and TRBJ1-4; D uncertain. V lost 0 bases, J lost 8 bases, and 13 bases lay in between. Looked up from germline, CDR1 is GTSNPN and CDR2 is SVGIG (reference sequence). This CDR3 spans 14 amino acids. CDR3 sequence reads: CAWSVIGSQEKLFF. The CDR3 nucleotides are TGTGCCTGGAGTGTTATCGGGTCCCAAGAAAAACTGTTTTTT.

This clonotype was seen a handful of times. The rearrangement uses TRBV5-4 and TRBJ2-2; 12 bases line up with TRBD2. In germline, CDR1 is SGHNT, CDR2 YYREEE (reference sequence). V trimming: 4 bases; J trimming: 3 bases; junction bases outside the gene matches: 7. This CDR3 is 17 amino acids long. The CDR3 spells CASSHGLAGSDTGELFF. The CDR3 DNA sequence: TGTGCCAGCAGCCATGGACTAGCGGGGTCGGACACCGGGGAGCTGTTTTTT. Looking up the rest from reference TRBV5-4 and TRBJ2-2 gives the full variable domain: ETGVTQSPTHLIKTRGQQVTLRCSSQSGHNTVSWYQQALGQGPQFIFQYYREEENGRGNFPPRFSGLQFPNYSSELNVNALELDDSALYLCASSHGLAGSDTGELFFGEGSRLTVL.

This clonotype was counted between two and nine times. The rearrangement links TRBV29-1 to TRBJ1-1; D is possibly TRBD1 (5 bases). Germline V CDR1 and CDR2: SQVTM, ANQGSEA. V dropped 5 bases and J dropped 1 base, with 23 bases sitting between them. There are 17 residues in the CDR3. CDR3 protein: CSVPPTGTKSPNTEAFF. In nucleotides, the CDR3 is TGCAGCGTTCCTCCGACTGGGACGAAAAGCCCGAACACTGAAGCTTTCTTT.

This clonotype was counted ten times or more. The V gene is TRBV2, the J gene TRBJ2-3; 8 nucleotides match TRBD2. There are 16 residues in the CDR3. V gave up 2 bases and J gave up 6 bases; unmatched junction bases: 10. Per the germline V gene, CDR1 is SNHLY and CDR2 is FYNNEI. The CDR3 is CASSERSSGLFDTQYF. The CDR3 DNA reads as TGTGCCAGCAGTGAAAGGTCTAGCGGGTTGTTTGATACGCAGTATTTT.

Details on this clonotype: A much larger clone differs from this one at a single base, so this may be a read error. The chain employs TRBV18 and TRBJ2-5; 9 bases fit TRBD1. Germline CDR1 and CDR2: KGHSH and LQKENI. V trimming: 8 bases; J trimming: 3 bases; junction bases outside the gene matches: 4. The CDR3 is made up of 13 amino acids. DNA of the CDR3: TGTGCCAGCCCAACAGGGGGCGAAGAGACCCAGTACTTC. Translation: CASPTGGEETQYF. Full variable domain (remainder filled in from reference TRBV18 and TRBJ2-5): NAGVMQNPRHLVRRRGQEARLRCSPMKGHSHVYWYRQLPEEGLKFMVYLQKENIIDESGMPKERFSAEFPKEGPSILRIQQVVRGDSAAYFCASPTGGEETQYFGPGTRLLVL.

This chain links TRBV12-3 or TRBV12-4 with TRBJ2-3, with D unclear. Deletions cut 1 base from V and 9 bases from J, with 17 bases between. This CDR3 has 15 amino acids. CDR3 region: CASSLERTPSSTQYF. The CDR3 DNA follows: TGTGCCAGCAGTTTAGAACGGACGCCTTCCAGCACGCAGTATTTT.

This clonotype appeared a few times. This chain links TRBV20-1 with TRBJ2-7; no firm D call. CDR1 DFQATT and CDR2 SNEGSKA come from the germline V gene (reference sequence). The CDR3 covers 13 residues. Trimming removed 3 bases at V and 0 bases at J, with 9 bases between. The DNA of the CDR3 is TGCAGTGCTAGCAGAGCGATCTCCTACGAGCAGTACTTC. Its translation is CSASRAISYEQYF.